The 20 T cell receptor beta chains given below trace back to one sample, sequenced in a study of Graves' ophthalmopathy and Graves' hyperthyroidism. TCR beta CDR3 regions were amplified from RNA transcripts. After a first-round RT-PCR with HTBI primers, a second-round multiplex PCR was run. TCRdb used MiXCR to reprocess the multiplex PCR reads, holding one entry per CDR3 protein. The sample records about 500,000 distinct CDR3 sequences, under 15% being singletons. Sequencing was performed on blood. These receptor sequences come from a woman aged 25-40 years with Graves' ophthalmopathy.

The sample holds many counts of this clonotype. V usage is TRBV20-1 and J usage is TRBJ1-5, with D tentatively TRBD1 (6 bases). The CDR3 extends over 14 amino acids. V dropped 6 bases and J dropped 1 base, with 13 bases sitting between them. CDR1 is DFQATT, CDR2 SNEGSKA, per germline (reference sequence). The CDR3 DNA sequence: TGCAGTGCGAGTCAGGGGCTGAGCAATCAGCCCCAGCATTTT. Residues: CSASQGLSNQPQHF.

The chain recombines TRBV10-3 with TRBJ1-1, with D uncertain. Trimming took off 3 bases at V and 1 base at J, with 9 bases between the two ends. The CDR3 has 14 residues. In germline, CDR1 is ENHRY, CDR2 SYGVKD. The CDR3 DNA reads as TGTGCCATCAGTGATGCGGCCCCGAACACTGAAGCTTTCTTT. As protein: CAISDAAPNTEAFF.

The chain uses TRBV5-1 and TRBJ2-7; D may be TRBD1 (5 bases). V was pared by 3 bases and J by 4 bases, with 14 bases between. The CDR3 sequence is 14 residues long. The germline CDR1 and CDR2 sequences are SGHRS and YFSETQ. The CDR3 sequence is CASSSTGSFYEQYF. The CDR3 bases are TGCGCCAGCAGCTCAACAGGTTCCTTTTACGAGCAGTACTTC.

At least ten counts were recorded for this clonotype. V gene TRBV12-3 or TRBV12-4 combines with J gene TRBJ2-7, with D possibly called TRBD1 or TRBD2 (6 bases each). V was pared by 2 bases and J by 0 bases, with 14 bases between. The CDR3 runs 16 residues. This CDR3 is CASSLIGGPSSYEQYF. The CDR3 DNA reads as TGTGCCAGCAGTTTAATCGGGGGCCCTAGCTCCTACGAGCAGTACTTC.

This clonotype was seen repeatedly, ten times or more. The CDR3 region is CASSSSPKEQYF. In DNA form, the CDR3 reads TGTGCCAGCAGTTCGAGTCCTAAGGAGCAGTACTTC. The chain links TRBV7-9 to TRBJ2-7; D not certain. The CDR3 covers 12 residues. Germline assignment: CDR1 SEHNR and CDR2 FQNEAQ (reference sequence). V lost 6 bases, J lost 7 bases, and 13 bases lay in between.

This clonotype was detected only a few times. This chain uses TRBV18 with TRBJ2-7; TRBD1 aligns across 8 bases. V lost 6 bases and J lost 4; bases outside the gene matches: 8. Germline lookup yields CDR1 KGHSH and CDR2 LQKENI. The CDR3 runs to 14 residues. CDR3 region: CASSATDREYEQYF. For the CDR3, the DNA is TGTGCCAGCTCGGCCACGGACAGGGAGTACGAGCAGTACTTC.

This clonotype was detected many times. The chain is built from TRBV28 and TRBJ1-5; D remains ambiguous. The CDR3 extends over 10 amino acids. V lost 10 bases and J lost 5, with 6 bases in between. Per germline, CDR1 MDHEN and CDR2 SYDVKM. The CDR3, as DNA: TGTGCCACCTCCTATCAGCCCCAGCATTTT. The encoded protein is CATSYQPQHF.

The sample holds many counts of this clonotype. The chain employs TRBV4-2 and TRBJ2-5, with 8 bases aligning to TRBD2. Trimming at V came to 1 base and at J to 0 bases, leaving 4 bases not matched to a gene. The CDR3 is made up of 16 amino acids. Germline assignment: CDR1 LGHNA and CDR2 YNFKEQ. The CDR3 is CASSQATGGDQETQYF. The CDR3 DNA follows: TGTGCCAGCAGCCAAGCGACGGGAGGGGACCAAGAGACCCAGTACTTC.

This clonotype was recorded many times. The rearrangement uses TRBV7-2 and TRBJ2-5, with a weak D call TRBD2 (7 bases). Germline loops: CDR1 SGHTA, CDR2 FQGNSA. V dropped 1 base and J dropped 7 bases, with 19 bases sitting between them. The CDR3 covers 16 residues. CDR3 residues: CASSLGVSGGGATQYF. Here the CDR3 DNA reads TGTGCCAGCAGCTTAGGTGTTAGCGGAGGGGGGGCGACCCAGTACTTC.

This clonotype came up a few times. This rearrangement joins TRBV19 to TRBJ1-1; no definite D call. CDR3 length equals 12 residues. Trimming removed 1 base at V and 10 bases at J, with 10 bases between. CDR1 LNHDA and CDR2 SQIVND come from the germline V gene (reference sequence). CDR3 residues: CASSIGSGVAFF. The CDR3 nucleotides read TGTGCCAGTAGTATAGGATCGGGAGTAGCTTTCTTT.

This clonotype occurred many times. The chain joins TRBV7-8 to TRBJ1-1, with a weak D call TRBD1 (6 bases). Germline assignment: CDR1 SGHVS and CDR2 FQNEAQ. This CDR3 is 17 amino acids long. V was cut by 5 bases and J by 2 bases, with 21 bases left in between. This CDR3 reads CASSTGQLRVPNTEAFF. The CDR3 DNA reads as TGTGCCAGCAGCACCGGACAGCTAAGGGTCCCTAACACTGAAGCTTTCTTT.

The table lists this clonotype with many counts. V gene TRBV28 combines with J gene TRBJ2-7; D may be TRBD1 (5 bases). The CDR3 covers 11 residues. Trimming took off 8 bases at V and 7 bases at J, with 12 bases between the two ends. Germline lookup yields CDR1 MDHEN and CDR2 SYDVKM. The CDR3 loop reads CASGLGREQYF. CDR3 bases: TGTGCCAGCGGGTTGGGGCGGGAGCAGTACTTC.

This clonotype showed up many times. V gene TRBV6-1 combines with J gene TRBJ2-7; perhaps TRBD1 as D (6 bases). The germline V gene encodes CDR1 MNHNS and CDR2 SASEGT. The V and J ends lost 8 bases and 7 bases respectively, with 21 bases between them. The CDR3 totals 14 residues. The CDR3 sequence: CASPDEGDIGEQYF. CDR3 DNA: TGTGCCAGCCCCGATGAAGGGGACATAGGGGAGCAGTACTTC.

V is TRBV12-3 or TRBV12-4 and J is TRBJ1-1; possible D gene TRBD1, 6 bases. V was trimmed by 7 bases and J by 6 bases, leaving 15 bases between them. The CDR3 has 13 amino acids. CDR3 loop: CASTRTVGPEAFF. The CDR3 DNA is TGTGCCAGCACCCGGACAGTAGGACCTGAAGCTTTCTTT.

The chain has TRBV5-1 and TRBJ1-1; TRBD1 might be the D (5 bases). The CDR3 runs 14 residues. Looked up from germline, CDR1 is SGHRS and CDR2 is YFSETQ. V was shortened by 7 bases and J by 7 bases, with 20 bases between the two germline ends. DNA for the CDR3: TGCGCCAGCGGAATCGGGAATTCCGGACATGAAGCTTTCTTT. This sequence encodes CASGIGNSGHEAFF.

This clonotype has ten or more counts. The chain uses TRBV2 and TRBJ2-2; TRBD2 matches at 9 bases. The CDR3 covers 15 residues. The germline V gene encodes CDR1 SNHLY and CDR2 FYNNEI. The ends lost 4 bases at V and 7 bases at J; junction bases unmatched: 7. The CDR3 loop reads CASSGFVAGVGELFF. The CDR3 DNA sequence: TGTGCCAGCAGTGGGTTCGTAGCGGGGGTCGGGGAGCTGTTTTTT.

This clonotype was recorded many times. V gene TRBV7-6 combines with J gene TRBJ1-1; a possible D gene is TRBD1 (6 bases). The CDR3 sequence is 13 residues long. The V gene lost 5 bases and the J gene lost 5 bases, with 12 bases spanning the gap. Per the germline V gene, CDR1 is SGHVS and CDR2 is FNYEAQ. The CDR3 sequence is CASSHEGGTEAFF. DNA of the CDR3: TGTGCCAGCAGCCATGAAGGGGGGACTGAAGCTTTCTTT.

CDR3 DNA sequence: TGTGCCAGCAGTGCCTCATCTGAGAGGGCTCTTCCACACCTCCACTTT. Translating gives CASSASSERALPHLHF. The rearrangement joins TRBV2 to TRBJ1-6; D is uncertain. Per the germline V gene, CDR1 is SNHLY and CDR2 is FYNNEI. The CDR3 spans 16 residues. Deletions cut 4 bases from V and 15 bases from J, with 25 bases between.

V and J are TRBV6-5 and TRBJ2-3, with D uncertain. The CDR3 covers 15 residues. Trimming cost V 0 bases and J 4 bases, with 11 bases left between them. Germline values: CDR1 MNHEY, CDR2 SVGAGI. CDR3 DNA sequence: TGTGCCAGCAGTTACTCGTATCTGGGCGCAGATACGCAGTATTTT. Translation: CASSYSYLGADTQYF.

At least ten counts were recorded for this clonotype. The chain is built from TRBV20-1 and TRBJ1-1, with TRBD1 matching over 7 bases. V lost 0 bases, J lost 9 bases, and 7 bases stayed unmatched. The CDR3 is 13 amino acids. From germline, CDR1 is DFQATT and CDR2 SNEGSKA (reference sequence). CDR3 sequence reads: CSARDGTAGQAFF. The CDR3 DNA follows: TGCAGTGCTAGAGATGGGACAGCGGGCCAAGCTTTCTTT.